This passage covers 6 T cell receptor beta chains from one sample sequenced in a study of identical twins. TCRdb independently ran MiXCR on the 5' RACE reads; one entry per CDR3 protein. The sample shows a few hundred thousand distinct CDR3 sequences, approximately 8% of them seen only once. The same data also went into a second study, on yellow fever vaccine responses in identical twins.

The sequenced material came from memory (CD45RO+) T cells sorted from blood. The receptors here all came from a woman between 18 and 29 years old in good health.

This clonotype has a count of ten or more. This chain links TRBV5-1 with TRBJ2-7; TRBD1 is a possible D gene (6 bases). Germline lookup yields CDR1 SGHRS and CDR2 YFSETQ. This CDR3 is built from 13 residues. The ends were cut back, 4 bases at V and 3 bases at J, with 11 bases in the middle. The CDR3 DNA is TGCGCCAGCAGCCCAGGACAGAACTACGAGCAGTACGTC. It encodes CASSPGQNYEQYV.

The chain employs TRBV10-3 and TRBJ2-3; TRBD1 matches 8 bases. Germline trimming cut 0 bases from V and 2 bases from J; bases unmatched to any gene: 4. CDR3 length: 16 amino acids. The V gene's germline CDR1 is ENHRY and CDR2 SYGVKD. The CDR3 is CAISESAGGVTDTQYF. CDR3 DNA sequence: TGTGCCATCAGTGAGTCCGCAGGGGGCGTCACAGATACGCAGTATTTT.

This clonotype showed up many times. The rearrangement joins TRBV11-2 to TRBJ1-1, with D possibly TRBD1 on 5 matching bases. This CDR3 spans 16 amino acids. In germline, CDR1 is SGHAT, CDR2 FQNNGV. The germline V and J ends were trimmed by 1 base and 7 bases, with 19 bases remaining between them. CDR3 in DNA: TGTGCCAGCAGCTTAGTAGGCAGCACTTCGGGGGGTGAAGCTTTCTTT. It codes for CASSLVGSTSGGEAFF.

This clonotype was seen many times. The chain joins TRBV7-8 to TRBJ1-4; D is unclear. This CDR3 region has 16 residues. Trimming took off 5 bases at V and 8 bases at J, with 21 bases between the two ends. Germline CDR1 and CDR2: SGHVS and FQNEAQ. The CDR3 DNA reads as TGTGCCAGCAGCCAAACCCCCTTCGGGGTTGACGAAAAACTGTTTTTT. This encodes CASSQTPFGVDEKLFF.

This clonotype has only a few counts. The genes are TRBV6-1 and TRBJ2-7, with 7 positions matching TRBD2. Trimming took 6 bases from V and 0 from J; bases not matched to a gene: 20. Germline V lookup: CDR1 MNHNS, CDR2 SASEGT. The CDR3 runs 19 residues. The CDR3 is CASRFGPNWEGRSSYEQYV. CDR3 DNA: TGTGCCAGCAGATTCGGCCCGAATTGGGAGGGGAGAAGCTCCTACGAGCAGTACGTC.

This clonotype has a handful of counts. The chain has TRBV28 and TRBJ2-5; 10 bases line up with TRBD1. This CDR3 contains 15 residues. V gave up 5 bases and J gave up 4 bases; unmatched junction bases: 7. Per germline, CDR1 MDHEN and CDR2 SYDVKM. This CDR3 reads CASSPIDRGRETQYF. CDR3 DNA: TGTGCCAGCAGTCCTATCGACAGGGGGCGAGAGACCCAGTACTTC.